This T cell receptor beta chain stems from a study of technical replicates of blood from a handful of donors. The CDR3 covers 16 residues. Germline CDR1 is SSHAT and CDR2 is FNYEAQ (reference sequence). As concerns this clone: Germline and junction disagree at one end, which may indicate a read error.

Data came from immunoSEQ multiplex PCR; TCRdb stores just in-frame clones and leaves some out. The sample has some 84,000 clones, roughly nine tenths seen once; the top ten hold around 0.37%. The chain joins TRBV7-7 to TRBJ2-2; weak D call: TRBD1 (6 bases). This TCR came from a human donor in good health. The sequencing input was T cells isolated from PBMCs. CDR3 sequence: CASSLWAGEVPGELFF. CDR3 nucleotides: TGTGCTAGCAGCTTATGGGCAGGGGAAGTTCCCGGGGAGCTGTTTTTT.